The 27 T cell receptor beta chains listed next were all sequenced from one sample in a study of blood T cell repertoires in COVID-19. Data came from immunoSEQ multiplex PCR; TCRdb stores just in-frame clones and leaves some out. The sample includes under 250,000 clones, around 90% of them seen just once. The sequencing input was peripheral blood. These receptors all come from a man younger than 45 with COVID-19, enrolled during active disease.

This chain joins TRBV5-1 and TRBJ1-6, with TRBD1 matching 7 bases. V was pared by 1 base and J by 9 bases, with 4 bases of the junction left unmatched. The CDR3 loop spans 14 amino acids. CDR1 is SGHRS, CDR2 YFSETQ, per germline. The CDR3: CASSLWPGGSPLHF. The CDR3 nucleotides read TGCGCCAGCAGCTTGTGGCCAGGGGGTTCACCCCTCCACTTT.

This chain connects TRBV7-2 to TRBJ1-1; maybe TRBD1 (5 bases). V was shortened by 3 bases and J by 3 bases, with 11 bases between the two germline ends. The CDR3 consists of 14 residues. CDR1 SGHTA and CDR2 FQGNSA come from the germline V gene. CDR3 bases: TGTGCCAGCAGCTTTGGGGGGAGTCACACTGAAGCTTTCTTT. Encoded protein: CASSFGGSHTEAFF.

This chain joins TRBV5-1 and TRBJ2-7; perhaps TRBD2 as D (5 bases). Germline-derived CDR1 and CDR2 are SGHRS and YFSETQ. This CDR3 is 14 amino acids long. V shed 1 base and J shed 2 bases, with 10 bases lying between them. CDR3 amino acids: CASSLKRGPYEQYF. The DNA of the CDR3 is TGCGCCAGCAGCTTGAAACGGGGTCCCTACGAGCAGTACTTC.

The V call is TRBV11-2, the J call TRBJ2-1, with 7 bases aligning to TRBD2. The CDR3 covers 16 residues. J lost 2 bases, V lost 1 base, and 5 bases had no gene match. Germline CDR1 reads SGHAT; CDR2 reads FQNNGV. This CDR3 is CASSLGPAGAYNEQFF. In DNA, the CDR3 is TGTGCCAGCAGCTTAGGACCGGCGGGGGCCTACAATGAGCAGTTCTTC. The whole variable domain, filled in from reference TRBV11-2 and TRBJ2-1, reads EAGVAQSPRYKIIEKRQSVAFWCNPISGHATLYWYQQILGQGPKLLIQFQNNGVVDDSQLPKDRFSAERLKGVDSTLKIQPAKLEDSAVYLCASSLGPAGAYNEQFFGPGTRLTVL.

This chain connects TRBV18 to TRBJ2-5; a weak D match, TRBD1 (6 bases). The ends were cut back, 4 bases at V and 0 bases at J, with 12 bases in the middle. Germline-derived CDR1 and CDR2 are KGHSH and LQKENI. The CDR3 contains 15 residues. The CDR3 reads CASSQPGTNQETQYF. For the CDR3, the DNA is TGTGCCAGCTCACAACCGGGGACAAACCAAGAGACCCAGTACTTC.

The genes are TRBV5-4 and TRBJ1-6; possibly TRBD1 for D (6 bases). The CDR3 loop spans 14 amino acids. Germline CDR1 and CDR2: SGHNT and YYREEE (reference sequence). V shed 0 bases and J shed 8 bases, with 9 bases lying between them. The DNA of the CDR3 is TGTGCCAGCAGCTTGGCAGGGGTGGATTCACCCCTCCACTTT. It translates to CASSLAGVDSPLHF.

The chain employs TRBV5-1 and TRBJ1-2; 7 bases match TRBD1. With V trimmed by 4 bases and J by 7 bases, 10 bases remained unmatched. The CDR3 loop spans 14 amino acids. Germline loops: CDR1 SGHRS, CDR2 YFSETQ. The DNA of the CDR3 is TGCGCCAGCAGCCCCCTGACAGGGAATGTTGGCTACACCTTC. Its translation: CASSPLTGNVGYTF.

This CDR3 is CASSLPDRNYGYTF. CDR3 nucleotide sequence: TGCGCCAGCAGCTTGCCCGACAGAAACTATGGCTACACCTTC. The V call is TRBV5-1, the J call TRBJ1-2; D may be TRBD1 (5 bases). The ends were cut back, 1 base at V and 2 bases at J, with 9 bases in the middle. This CDR3 region has 14 residues. The germline gives CDR1 SGHRS, CDR2 YFSETQ.

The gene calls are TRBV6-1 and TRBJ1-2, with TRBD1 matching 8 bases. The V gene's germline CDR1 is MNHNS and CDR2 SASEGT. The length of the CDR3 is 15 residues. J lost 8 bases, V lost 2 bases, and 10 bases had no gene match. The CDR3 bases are TGTGCCAGCAGTGAACGCGGGACAGGTCTCAGCGGCTACACCTTC. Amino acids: CASSERGTGLSGYTF.

DNA for the CDR3: TGTGCCAGCAGCTCGGACCTACAGGGGTCACCCCTCCACTTT. Protein sequence: CASSSDLQGSPLHF. The V and J genes are TRBV7-9 and TRBJ1-6; TRBD1 matches at 7 bases. The CDR3 is 14 residues long. Germline CDR1 SEHNR, CDR2 FQNEAQ (reference sequence). Trimming at V came to 4 bases and at J to 10 bases, leaving 7 bases not matched to a gene.

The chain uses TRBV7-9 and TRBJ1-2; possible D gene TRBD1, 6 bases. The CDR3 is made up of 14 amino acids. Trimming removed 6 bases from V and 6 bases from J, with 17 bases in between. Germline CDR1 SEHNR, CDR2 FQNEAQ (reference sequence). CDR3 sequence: CASSLQGSMDGYTF. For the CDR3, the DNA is TGTGCCAGCAGTTTACAGGGCTCCATGGATGGCTACACCTTC. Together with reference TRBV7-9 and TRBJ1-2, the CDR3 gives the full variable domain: DTGVSQNPRHKITKRGQNVTFRCDPISEHNRLYWYRQTLGQGPEFLTYFQNEAQLEKSRLLSDRFSAERPKGSFSTLEIQRTEQGDSAMYLCASSLQGSMDGYTFGSGTRLTVV.

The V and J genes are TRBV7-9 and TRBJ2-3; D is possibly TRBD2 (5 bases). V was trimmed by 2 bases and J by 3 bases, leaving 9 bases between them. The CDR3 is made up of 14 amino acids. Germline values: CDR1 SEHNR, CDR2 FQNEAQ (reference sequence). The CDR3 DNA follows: TGTGCCAGCAGCTTAAGGGCGGGTACAGATACGCAGTATTTT. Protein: CASSLRAGTDTQYF.

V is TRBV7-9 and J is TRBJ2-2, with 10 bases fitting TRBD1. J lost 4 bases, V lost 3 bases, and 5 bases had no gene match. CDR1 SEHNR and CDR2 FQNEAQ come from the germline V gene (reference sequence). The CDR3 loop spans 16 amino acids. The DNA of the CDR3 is TGTGCCAGCAGCTTGACAGGGGGCGCCGGCACCGGGGAGCTGTTTTTT. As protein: CASSLTGGAGTGELFF.

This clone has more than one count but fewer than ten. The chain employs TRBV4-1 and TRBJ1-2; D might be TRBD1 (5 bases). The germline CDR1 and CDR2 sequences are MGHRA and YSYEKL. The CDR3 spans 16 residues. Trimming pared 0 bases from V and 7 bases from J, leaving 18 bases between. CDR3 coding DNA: TGCGCCAGCAGCCAAGATCAGGGTATTCCGCAGGGTGGCTACACCTTC. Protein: CASSQDQGIPQGGYTF.

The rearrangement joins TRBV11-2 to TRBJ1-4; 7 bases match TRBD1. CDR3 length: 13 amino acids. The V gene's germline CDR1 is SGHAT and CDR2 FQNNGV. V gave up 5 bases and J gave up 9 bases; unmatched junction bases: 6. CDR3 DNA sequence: TGTGCCAGCAGCCACGGACAGGTCAAAAAACTGTTTTTT. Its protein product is CASSHGQVKKLFF.

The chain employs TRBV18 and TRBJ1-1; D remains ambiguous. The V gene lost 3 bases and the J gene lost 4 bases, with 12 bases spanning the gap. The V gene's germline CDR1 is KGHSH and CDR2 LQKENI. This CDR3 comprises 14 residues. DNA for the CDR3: TGTGCCAGCTCACCCAGTTTATCCATCACTGAAGCTTTCTTT. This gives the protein CASSPSLSITEAFF.

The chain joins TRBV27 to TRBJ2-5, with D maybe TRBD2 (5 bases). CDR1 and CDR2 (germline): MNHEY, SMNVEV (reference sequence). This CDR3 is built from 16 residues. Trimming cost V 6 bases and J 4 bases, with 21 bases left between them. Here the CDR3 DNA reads TGTGCCAGCAGGCTCAGCCGGGGTTCCGTACGAGAGACCCAGTACTTC. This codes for CASRLSRGSVRETQYF.

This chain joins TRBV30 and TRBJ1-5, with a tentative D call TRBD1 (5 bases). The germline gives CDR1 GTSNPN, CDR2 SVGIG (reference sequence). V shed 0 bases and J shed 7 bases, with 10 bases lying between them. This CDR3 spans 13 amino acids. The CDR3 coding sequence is TGTGCCTGGAGTGTCAGGGAACGGCAGCCCCAGCATTTT. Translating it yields CAWSVRERQPQHF. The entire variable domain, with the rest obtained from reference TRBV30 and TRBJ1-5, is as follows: SQTIHQWPATLVQPVGSPLSLECTVEGTSNPNLYWYRQAAGRGLQLLFYSVGIGQISSEVPQNLSASRPQDRQFILSSKKLLLSDSGFYLCAWSVRERQPQHFGDGTRLSIL.

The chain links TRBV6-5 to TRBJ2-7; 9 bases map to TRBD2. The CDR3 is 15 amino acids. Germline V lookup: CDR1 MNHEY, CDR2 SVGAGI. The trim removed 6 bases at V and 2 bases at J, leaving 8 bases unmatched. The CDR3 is CASSPSGTSTYEQYF. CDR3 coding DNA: TGTGCCAGCAGCCCCTCGGGGACTAGCACCTACGAGCAGTACTTC.

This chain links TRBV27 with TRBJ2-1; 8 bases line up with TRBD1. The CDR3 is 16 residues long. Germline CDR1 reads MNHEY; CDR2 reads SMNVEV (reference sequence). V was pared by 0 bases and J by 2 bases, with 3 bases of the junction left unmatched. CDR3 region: CASSLSTGAAYNEQFF. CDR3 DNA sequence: TGTGCCAGCAGTTTATCGACAGGGGCGGCCTACAATGAGCAGTTCTTC.

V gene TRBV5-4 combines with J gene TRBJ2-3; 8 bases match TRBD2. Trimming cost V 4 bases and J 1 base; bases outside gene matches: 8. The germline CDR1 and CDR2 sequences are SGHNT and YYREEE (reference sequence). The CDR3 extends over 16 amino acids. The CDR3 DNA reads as TGTGCCAGCAGCACGAAAGGGCGGGGGGGCACAGATACGCAGTATTTT. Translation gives CASSTKGRGGTDTQYF.

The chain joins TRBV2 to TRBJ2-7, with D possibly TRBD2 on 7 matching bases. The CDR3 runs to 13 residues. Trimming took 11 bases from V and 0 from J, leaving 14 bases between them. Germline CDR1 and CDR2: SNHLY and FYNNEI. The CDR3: CAAGAGFSYEQYF. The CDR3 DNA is TGTGCCGCGGGGGCGGGTTTCTCCTACGAGCAGTACTTC.

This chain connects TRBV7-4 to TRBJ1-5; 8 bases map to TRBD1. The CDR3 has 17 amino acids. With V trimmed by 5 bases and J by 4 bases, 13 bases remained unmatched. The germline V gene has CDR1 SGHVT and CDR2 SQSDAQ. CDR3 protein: CASSVSPDRVGNQPQHF. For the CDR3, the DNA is TGTGCCAGCAGCGTAAGCCCGGACAGGGTGGGGAATCAGCCCCAGCATTTT.

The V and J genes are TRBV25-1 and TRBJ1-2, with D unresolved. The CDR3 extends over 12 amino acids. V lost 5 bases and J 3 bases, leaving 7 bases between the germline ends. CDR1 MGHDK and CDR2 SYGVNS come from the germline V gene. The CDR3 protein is CASSSGDYGYTF. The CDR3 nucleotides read TGTGCCAGCAGTAGCGGAGACTATGGCTACACCTTC.

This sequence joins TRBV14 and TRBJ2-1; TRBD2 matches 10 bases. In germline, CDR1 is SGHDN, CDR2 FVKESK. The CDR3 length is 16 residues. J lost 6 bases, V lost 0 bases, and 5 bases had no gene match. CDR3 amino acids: CASSQEALAGPNEQFF. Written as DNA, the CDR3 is TGTGCCAGCAGCCAAGAAGCACTAGCGGGGCCCAATGAGCAGTTCTTC. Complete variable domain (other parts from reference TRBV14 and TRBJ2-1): EAGVTQFPSHSVIEKGQTVTLRCDPISGHDNLYWYRRVMGKEIKFLLHFVKESKQDESGMPNNRFLAERTGGTYSTLKVQPAELEDSGVYFCASSQEALAGPNEQFFGPGTRLTVL.

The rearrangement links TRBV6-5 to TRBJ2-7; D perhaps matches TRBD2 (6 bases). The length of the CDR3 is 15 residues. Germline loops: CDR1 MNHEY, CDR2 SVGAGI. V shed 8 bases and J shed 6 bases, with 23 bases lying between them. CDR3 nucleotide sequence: TGTGCCAGCGAGAACCGACTAGAGGTTGGTTTCGAGCAGTACTTC. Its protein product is CASENRLEVGFEQYF.

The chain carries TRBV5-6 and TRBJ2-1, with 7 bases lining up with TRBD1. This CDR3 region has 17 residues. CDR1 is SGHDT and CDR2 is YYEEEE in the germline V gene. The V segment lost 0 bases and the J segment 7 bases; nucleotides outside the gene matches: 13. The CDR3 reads CASSLVADRVDNNEQFF. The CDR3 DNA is TGTGCCAGCAGCTTGGTAGCCGACAGGGTCGATAATAATGAGCAGTTCTTC.